This T cell receptor (beta chain) was observed in a study of cytomegalovirus exposure and HLA in healthy donors. Study-wide findings and caveats: A list of 150 or so TCR beta chains associated with cytomegalovirus was given. Earlier results showed most TCR beta V segments being productive about 87% or about 30% of the time. CMV serostatus was the sole immune exposure information available. V- and J-gene trimming in TCR beta was tied to a missense DCLRE1C variant by an analysis performed later.

The table lists this clone with a count of one. Its target is unknown. PCR employed 60 Vbeta and 13 Jbeta primers. Profiling relied on immunoSEQ multiplex PCR, and the TCRdb table lists in-frame clones only, not all of them. This table holds about 37,000 clones, roughly 81% found once. The CDR3 has 18 amino acids. After removal of 0 bases from V and 6 bases from J, the junction contained 10 bases not matched to a gene. Germline V CDR1 and CDR2: SNHLY, FYNNEI. This TCR derives from a man aged 25 to 45 in good health and CMV-seronegative. V usage is TRBV2 and J usage is TRBJ2-3, with 12 positions matching TRBD2. The sequenced material came from PBMCs. This CDR3 reads CASSEAGLAGPWEDTQYF. The CDR3 coding sequence is TGTGCCAGCAGTGAAGCGGGACTAGCGGGTCCGTGGGAGGATACGCAGTATTTT.